Presented here are 9 T cell receptor beta chains from one specimen sequenced in a study of blood T cell repertoires in COVID-19. Only in-frame clones appear in the TCRdb table, and some are missing; sequencing was by immunoSEQ multiplex PCR. The sample consists of about 210,000 clones, about 88% of them appearing once. The sequenced material came from PBMCs or T cells enriched from blood (not recorded which). These receptors originate from a woman aged 25-40 years who had been exposed to COVID-19.

This clone showed up just a few times. V gene TRBV5-1 combines with J gene TRBJ2-5; 8 bases line up with TRBD1. This CDR3 contains 17 residues. Germline V gene lookup returns CDR1 SGHRS and CDR2 YFSETQ. V lost 4 bases to trimming and J lost 7 bases; unmatched junction nucleotides: 18. The CDR3 reads CASSMVSGTGLGVTQYF. CDR3 nucleotide sequence: TGCGCCAGCAGCATGGTCTCGGGGACAGGCCTTGGGGTGACCCAGTACTTC. The whole variable domain, filled in from reference TRBV5-1 and TRBJ2-5, reads KAGVTQTPRYLIKTRGQQVTLSCSPISGHRSVSWYQQTPGQGLQFLFEYFSETQRNKGNFPGRFSGRQFSNSRSEMNVSTLELGDSALYLCASSMVSGTGLGVTQYFGPGTRLLVL.

This clone has only one observation. This chain uses TRBV25-1 with TRBJ1-1; 7 nucleotides align to TRBD1. The trim removed 8 bases at V and 2 bases at J, leaving 11 bases unmatched. The CDR3 totals 15 residues. CDR1 is MGHDK and CDR2 is SYGVNS in the germline V gene. The CDR3 sequence: CASGSRDSLNTEAFF. The CDR3, as DNA: TGTGCCAGCGGCTCAAGGGACAGCTTAAACACTGAAGCTTTCTTT.

The CDR3 loop is CASSLKGQARGSNQPQHF. CDR3 coding DNA: TGTGCCAGCAGCTTGAAAGGACAGGCGAGAGGTAGCAATCAGCCCCAGCATTTT. The chain couples TRBV7-8 to TRBJ1-5; TRBD1 agrees at 7 bases. Germline V gives CDR1 SGHVS, CDR2 FQNEAQ. The trim removed 3 bases at V and 0 bases at J, leaving 11 bases unmatched. This CDR3 spans 18 amino acids.

This clone turned up a few times. The chain is built from TRBV28 and TRBJ1-6; TRBD1 might be the D (6 bases). The CDR3 sequence is 14 residues long. Germline assignment: CDR1 MDHEN and CDR2 SYDVKM. The V end was cut by 7 bases, the J end by 8 bases, with 15 bases between. CDR3 DNA sequence: TGTGCCAGCACCCACAGGGAGCCCCATTCACCCCTCCACTTT. It specifies CASTHREPHSPLHF.

The rearrangement joins TRBV7-9 to TRBJ1-2; maybe TRBD1 (6 bases). Between the trimmed V and J ends, which lost 5 bases and 4 bases, there was a span of 26 bases. This CDR3 is 18 amino acids long. Germline V gene lookup returns CDR1 SEHNR and CDR2 FQNEAQ (reference sequence). This chain's CDR3 is CASSRGQRSPGHPYGYTF. CDR3 nucleotides: TGTGCCAGCAGCCGAGGACAAAGGAGTCCGGGACACCCCTATGGCTACACCTTC. Together with reference TRBV7-9 and TRBJ1-2, the CDR3 gives the full variable domain: DTGVSQNPRHKITKRGQNVTFRCDPISEHNRLYWYRQTLGQGPEFLTYFQNEAQLEKSRLLSDRFSAERPKGSFSTLEIQRTEQGDSAMYLCASSRGQRSPGHPYGYTFGSGTRLTVV.

This clone has only one observation. The chain couples TRBV6-2 or TRBV6-3 to TRBJ2-7, with no clear D. There are 13 residues in the CDR3. V was clipped by 4 bases and J by 2 bases, with 9 bases between them. Germline CDR1 reads MNHEY; CDR2 reads SVGEGT. The CDR3 protein is CASSLVSAYEQYF. DNA of the CDR3: TGTGCCAGCAGTTTGGTCTCAGCCTACGAGCAGTACTTC.

The V call is TRBV20-1, the J call TRBJ2-1; 8 bases line up with TRBD2. Losses at the gene ends were 3 bases for V and 3 bases for J; bases not matched to a gene: 7. Germline CDR1 and CDR2: DFQATT and SNEGSKA (reference sequence). The CDR3 has 15 amino acids. This CDR3 reads CSASSWRGDYNEQFF. Written as DNA, the CDR3 is TGCAGTGCTAGTTCATGGCGGGGGGACTACAATGAGCAGTTCTTC.

The J gene is TRBJ2-1, the V gene TRBV2; TRBD1 is a possible D gene (5 bases). In germline, CDR1 is SNHLY, CDR2 FYNNEI. CDR3 length: 11 amino acids. The V end was cut by 8 bases, the J end by 7 bases, with 9 bases between. The CDR3 loop reads CASGAGNEQFF. The CDR3 DNA is TGTGCCAGCGGGGCAGGAAATGAGCAGTTCTTC.

This chain connects TRBV3-1 (or the pseudogene TRBV3-2) to TRBJ1-1, with TRBD1 matching 8 bases. The V gene's germline CDR1 is LGHDT and CDR2 YNNKEL (reference sequence). Unmatched junction bases numbered 5, after V lost 5 bases and J lost 3 bases. The CDR3 is 14 residues long. The CDR3 spells CASSYTGGDTEAFF. CDR3 in DNA: TGTGCCAGCAGCTACACAGGGGGTGACACTGAAGCTTTCTTT.